The entry below gives a single T cell receptor beta chain sequence along with its context. This CDR3 is built from 12 residues. CDR1 is SQVTM, CDR2 ANQGSEA, per germline. V lost 7 bases to trimming and J lost 5 bases, with 11 bases between them. The record originates from a study of blood T cell repertoires in COVID-19. Background on the study: Sources were T cells, B-cell-depleted T cells, or PBMCs; the material itself was cDNA or gDNA.

Clones were sequenced by immunoSEQ multiplex PCR, and TCRdb holds only the in-frame ones, with some missing. The table has more than 85,000 clones, about 86% seen once; the top ten hold under 3.5%. Residents of 20 to 25 US areas, aged roughly 18 to 89 years, made up the participants. The study assigned cohorts using participant-reported clinical history. Donors of Cohort 3 who recovered were those that had two negative PCRs, clearance, or symptom resolution. This TCR was sampled from a woman in her fifties or sixties who had recovered from COVID-19. Sequencing used PBMCs or T cells enriched from blood (not recorded which). The rearrangement links TRBV29-1 to TRBJ1-4; no firm D call. The CDR3 bases are TGCAGCGGCCTCAGCGGAAATGAAAAACTGTTTTTT. Amino acids: CSGLSGNEKLFF.